A single sample gave rise to the 20 T cell receptor beta chains below, sequenced in a study of a mutant IDH1 vaccine in newly diagnosed glioma. Described time point: baseline, week 1 (first vaccination visit). Noted treatment: pre-vaccination baseline after standard-of-care therapy. Sequencing used immunoSEQ multiplex PCR; TCRdb keeps in-frame clones, though not all of them. Of roughly 15,000 clones listed, around 89% are singletons. The source was PBMCs, collected from a glioma patient treated with radiotherapy, temozolomide or both. Receptor source: a woman in her thirties or forties with glioma. Some clones in this sample may be carry-over from other donors' samples.

The J gene is TRBJ2-5, the V gene TRBV5-1; perhaps TRBD2 as D (6 bases). CDR1 and CDR2 (germline): SGHRS, YFSETQ. The V gene lost 0 bases and the J gene lost 1 base, with 13 bases spanning the gap. The CDR3 extends over 16 amino acids. The CDR3 coding sequence is TGCGCCAGCAGCTTGGCCTTGGGAGGTATCCAAGAGACCCAGTACTTC. The encoded protein is CASSLALGGIQETQYF.

The rearrangement joins TRBV7-9 to TRBJ2-7; D is unclear. Between the trimmed V and J ends, which lost 1 base and 2 bases, there was a span of 9 bases. Germline V gene sequence: CDR1 SEHNR, CDR2 FQNEAQ (reference sequence). The CDR3 runs to 14 residues. Written as DNA, the CDR3 is TGTGCCAGCAGCTTAGTCGCAGGTACCTACGAGCAGTACTTC. Protein: CASSLVAGTYEQYF.

The rearrangement joins TRBV6-1 to TRBJ2-7, with 9 bases that match TRBD1. Germline-derived CDR1 and CDR2 are MNHNS and SASEGT. The CDR3 is 14 amino acids. The J segment lost 4 bases and the V segment lost 3 bases, leaving 4 bases of the junction unmatched. The CDR3 protein is CASSDPGQGYEQYF. The CDR3 DNA reads TGTGCCAGCAGTGACCCGGGACAGGGTTACGAGCAGTACTTC.

This sequence joins TRBV29-1 and TRBJ1-2; TRBD1 might be the D (6 bases). Trimming shortened V by 6 bases and J by 5 bases, and 10 bases separated the two germline ends. This CDR3 spans 11 amino acids. The V gene's germline CDR1 is SQVTM and CDR2 ANQGSEA. The CDR3 reads CSVEDRYGYTF. The CDR3 DNA reads as TGCAGCGTCGAGGACAGATATGGCTACACCTTC.

Only a few counts were recorded for this clone. The rearrangement joins TRBV7-8 to TRBJ2-2; 11 bases line up with TRBD2. Unmatched junction bases numbered 4, after V lost 4 bases and J lost 0 bases. Germline V gives CDR1 SGHVS, CDR2 FQNEAQ. This CDR3 has 17 amino acids. CDR3 nucleotides: TGTGCCAGCAGCTGGTCGGGACTAGCGGCGAACACCGGGGAGCTGTTTTTT. Translated, it gives CASSWSGLAANTGELFF.

The chain carries TRBV28 and TRBJ1-2; 11 nucleotides align to TRBD1. CDR3 length equals 14 residues. With V trimmed by 5 bases and J by 4 bases, 3 bases remained unmatched. Germline assignment: CDR1 MDHEN and CDR2 SYDVKM. The CDR3 sequence is CASSAGTGGYGYTF. The CDR3 nucleotides read TGTGCCAGCAGTGCTGGGACAGGGGGCTATGGCTACACCTTC.

This clone showed up just once. The chain has TRBV27 and TRBJ2-7; the match to TRBD1 covers 7 bases. The CDR3 totals 13 residues. Germline V gives CDR1 MNHEY, CDR2 SMNVEV (reference sequence). With V trimmed by 6 bases and J by 3 bases, 5 bases remained unmatched. The CDR3 reads CASSPAGGYEQYF. Here the CDR3 DNA reads TGTGCCAGCAGCCCCGCAGGGGGCTACGAGCAGTACTTC.

V usage is TRBV6-5 and J usage is TRBJ1-1, with D perhaps matching TRBD1 (6 bases). The CDR3 spans 11 residues. Trimming took 7 bases from V and 8 from J, leaving 11 bases between them. Germline lookup yields CDR1 MNHEY and CDR2 SVGAGI. The CDR3 sequence: CASKRQGEAFF. CDR3 nucleotides: TGTGCCAGCAAGCGGCAGGGGGAAGCTTTCTTT.

The DNA for the CDR3 is TGTGCCAGCAGCTTAGAGGGGACAGGGTACTTGGGGTCTGGCTACACCTTC. Protein product: CASSLEGTGYLGSGYTF. This rearrangement joins TRBV7-8 to TRBJ1-2; TRBD1 aligns across 9 bases. CDR1 SGHVS and CDR2 FQNEAQ come from the germline V gene. CDR3 length: 17 residues. Trimming at V came to 1 base and at J to 7 bases, leaving 13 bases not matched to a gene.

This chain uses TRBV19 with TRBJ2-7; 10 bases fit TRBD2. J gave up 7 bases and V 6 bases, and 15 bases lay outside the gene matches. This CDR3 has 16 residues. The germline gives CDR1 LNHDA, CDR2 SQIVND (reference sequence). The CDR3 sequence is CASSQTPGTSAREQYF. Here the CDR3 DNA reads TGTGCCAGTAGCCAGACCCCCGGGACTAGCGCTCGGGAGCAGTACTTC. Full variable domain (remainder filled in from reference TRBV19 and TRBJ2-7): DGGITQSPKYLFRKEGQNVTLSCEQNLNHDAMYWYRQDPGQGLRLIYYSQIVNDFQKGDIAEGYSVSREKKESFPLTVTSAQKNPTAFYLCASSQTPGTSAREQYFGPGTRLTVT.

This clone was picked up a small number of times. The rearrangement links TRBV2 to TRBJ1-1, with D hard to call. The germline gives CDR1 SNHLY, CDR2 FYNNEI. The V and J ends lost 1 base and 11 bases respectively, with 11 bases between them. This CDR3 has 12 amino acids. In DNA, the CDR3 is TGTGCCAGCAGTGAAGATCGCCTTAAGGCTTTCTTT. This gives the protein CASSEDRLKAFF.

This chain links TRBV5-1 with TRBJ2-1; no firm D call. The V end lost 0 bases, the J end lost 6 bases, and 7 bases lay between the germline ends. Looked up from germline, CDR1 is SGHRS and CDR2 is YFSETQ. The CDR3 spans 13 residues. The DNA for the CDR3 is TGCGCCAGCAGCTTGGTTTCTGGCAATGAGCAGTTCTTC. Encoded protein: CASSLVSGNEQFF.

CDR3 amino acids: CASSLVNTEAFF. CDR3 in DNA: TGTGCCAGCAGTTTGGTGAACACTGAAGCTTTCTTT. The chain uses TRBV28 and TRBJ1-1, with no clear D. The CDR3 sequence is 12 residues long. The germline V gene encodes CDR1 MDHEN and CDR2 SYDVKM. Trimming took off 3 bases at V and 0 bases at J, with 2 bases between the two ends.

The J gene is TRBJ2-2, the V gene TRBV18; the match to TRBD1 covers 7 bases. The CDR3 totals 15 residues. Looked up from germline, CDR1 is KGHSH and CDR2 is LQKENI. The V segment lost 3 bases and the J segment 3 bases; nucleotides outside the gene matches: 4. DNA of the CDR3: TGTGCCAGCTCACCGAGAGGGGGCCACACCGGGGAGCTGTTTTTT. As protein: CASSPRGGHTGELFF. Full variable domain (rest looked up from reference TRBV18 and TRBJ2-2): NAGVMQNPRHLVRRRGQEARLRCSPMKGHSHVYWYRQLPEEGLKFMVYLQKENIIDESGMPKERFSAEFPKEGPSILRIQQVVRGDSAAYFCASSPRGGHTGELFFGEGSRLTVL.

Written as DNA, the CDR3 is TGTGCCAGCAGCGTAGGCGGGGCCCGCACAGATACGCAGTATTTT. As protein: CASSVGGARTDTQYF. The rearrangement uses TRBV9 and TRBJ2-3; weak D call: TRBD2 (6 bases). Germline-derived CDR1 and CDR2 are SGDLS and YYNGEE. This CDR3 contains 15 residues. V was trimmed by 0 bases and J by 1 base, leaving 9 bases between them.

The genes are TRBV19 and TRBJ2-1, with a possible D match to TRBD1 (7 bases). Trimming pared 7 bases from V and 10 bases from J, leaving 23 bases between. Germline V gives CDR1 LNHDA, CDR2 SQIVND (reference sequence). The CDR3 totals 15 residues. In DNA, the CDR3 is TGTGCCAGTAAAAGTGGGGCAGGGGGTGGGAGGGAGCAGTTCTTC. This codes for CASKSGAGGGREQFF.

J is TRBJ2-1 and V is TRBV15, with 12 bases that match TRBD2. Trimming took 5 bases from V and 7 from J; bases not matched to a gene: 6. The germline gives CDR1 LNHNV, CDR2 YYDKDF (reference sequence). The CDR3 contains 15 residues. CDR3 sequence reads: CATSGGTSGFNEQFF. The CDR3 bases are TGTGCCACCAGCGGGGGGACTAGCGGGTTTAATGAGCAGTTCTTC.

The chain has TRBV5-1 and TRBJ2-3; 14 positions match TRBD2. Trimming at V came to 0 bases and at J to 7 bases, leaving 7 bases not matched to a gene. CDR1 and CDR2 (germline): SGHRS, YFSETQ. There are 17 residues in the CDR3. CDR3 in DNA: TGCGCCAGCAGCTTGGGGGCCGGGACTAGCGGGGGCAATACGCAGTATTTT. As protein: CASSLGAGTSGGNTQYF.

For the CDR3, the DNA is TGTGCCAGCAGATCACCCCAAGTCTCTGGGGCCAACGTCCTGACTTTC. Protein sequence: CASRSPQVSGANVLTF. The genes are TRBV7-2 and TRBJ2-6; D unclear. The CDR3 extends over 16 amino acids. The V end was cut by 6 bases, the J end by 0 bases, with 12 bases between. CDR1 SGHTA and CDR2 FQGNSA come from the germline V gene.

The V gene is TRBV7-2, the J gene TRBJ1-1; 11 bases line up with TRBD1. The CDR3 is 15 amino acids. V lost 7 bases, J lost 3 bases, and 7 bases stayed unmatched. CDR1 SGHTA and CDR2 FQGNSA come from the germline V gene. DNA of the CDR3: TGTGCCAGCACCCGGACAGGGGGCTTATACACTGAAGCTTTCTTT. Its protein product is CASTRTGGLYTEAFF.